The next 11 T cell receptor beta chains were all read from a single sample in a study of PD-L1 blockade in urothelial cancer. The method was immunoSEQ multiplex PCR; TCRdb's version includes in-frame clones alone and lacks a portion of them. The repertoire consists of 35,000 to 45,000 clones, with around nine tenths occurring once and the leading ten covering around 8%. The sample in question was PBMCs, obtained around atezolizumab (anti-PD-L1) treatment. The source of these receptors is a man aged 70-80 years with urothelial cancer.

CDR3 loop: CSAGGLAGYEQYF. DNA for the CDR3: TGCAGCGCCGGGGGGCTAGCGGGCTACGAGCAGTACTTC. V gene TRBV29-1 combines with J gene TRBJ2-7; 8 nucleotides line up with TRBD2. This CDR3 spans 13 amino acids. Unmatched junction bases numbered 8, after V lost 7 bases and J lost 3 bases. Germline lookup yields CDR1 SQVTM and CDR2 ANQGSEA.

The genes are TRBV15 and TRBJ2-2, with D perhaps matching TRBD2 (6 bases). CDR3 length equals 17 residues. V lost 5 bases and J 0 bases, leaving 16 bases between the germline ends. Germline CDR1 reads LNHNV; CDR2 reads YYDKDF (reference sequence). CDR3 sequence: CATSPHGAGPNTGELFF. The CDR3 DNA sequence: TGTGCCACCAGCCCTCACGGGGCGGGGCCGAACACCGGGGAGCTGTTTTTT.

This chain links TRBV5-1 with TRBJ2-7; 12 positions agree with TRBD2. With V trimmed by 4 bases and J by 0 bases, 5 bases remained unmatched. Germline CDR1 is SGHRS and CDR2 is YFSETQ. The CDR3 is 16 amino acids. For the CDR3, the DNA is TGCGCCAGCAGCAAGACTAGCGGGAGACCCTCCTACGAGCAGTACTTC. The encoded protein is CASSKTSGRPSYEQYF.

The chain recombines TRBV29-1 with TRBJ2-1; 10 bases map to TRBD2. CDR1 and CDR2 (germline): SQVTM, ANQGSEA. Unmatched junction bases numbered 2, after V lost 6 bases and J lost 12 bases. The CDR3 length is 10 residues. Here the CDR3 DNA reads TGCAGCGTCCAGCGGGAGGGGCAGTTCTTC. Its translation is CSVQREGQFF.

The V and J genes are TRBV7-6 and TRBJ2-7; 12 bases line up with TRBD2. The length of the CDR3 is 15 residues. J was trimmed by 6 bases and V by 5 bases; bases with no gene match: 8. The V gene's germline CDR1 is SGHVS and CDR2 FNYEAQ. The CDR3 sequence is CASSPSGRGPSEQYF. The CDR3, as DNA: TGTGCCAGCAGCCCTAGCGGGAGGGGTCCCTCCGAGCAGTACTTC. The full variable domain, rest sourced from reference TRBV7-6 and TRBJ2-7, is GAGVSQSPRYKVTKRGQDVALRCDPISGHVSLYWYRQALGQGPEFLTYFNYEAQQDKSGLPNDRFSAERPEGSISTLTIQRTEQRDSAMYRCASSPSGRGPSEQYFGPGTRLTVT.

V is TRBV18 and J is TRBJ2-7; 13 bases map to TRBD2. The CDR3 has 16 amino acids. Germline lookup yields CDR1 KGHSH and CDR2 LQKENI. The J segment lost 4 bases and the V segment lost 6 bases, leaving 9 bases of the junction unmatched. Here the CDR3 reads CASSQRTSGSRYEQYF. The CDR3 coding sequence is TGTGCCAGCTCGCAACGGACTAGCGGGAGTAGGTACGAGCAGTACTTC.

V and J are TRBV7-9 and TRBJ2-7; D is undetermined. The CDR3 spans 13 residues. Between the trimmed V and J ends, which lost 5 bases and 5 bases, there was a span of 13 bases. The germline V gene has CDR1 SEHNR and CDR2 FQNEAQ (reference sequence). In nucleotides, the CDR3 is TGTGCCAGCAGCCCGCAGGCGTCCCACGAGCAGTACTTC. Residues: CASSPQASHEQYF.

The rearrangement joins TRBV5-1 to TRBJ2-1, with D possibly TRBD2 on 6 matching bases. The germline CDR1 and CDR2 sequences are SGHRS and YFSETQ. CDR3 length equals 14 residues. Deletions cut 1 base from V and 8 bases from J, with 13 bases between. The CDR3 reads CASSLPAGSDEQFF. The CDR3 DNA is TGCGCCAGCAGCTTGCCCGCGGGAAGCGATGAGCAGTTCTTC.

The chain carries TRBV13 and TRBJ2-7; 7 bases are a match to TRBD1. J was trimmed by 1 base and V by 4 bases; bases with no gene match: 4. The CDR3 is 14 amino acids. Germline CDR1 reads PRHDT; CDR2 reads FYEKMQ (reference sequence). CDR3 sequence: CASSSSGQSYEQYF. The CDR3 nucleotides are TGTGCCAGCAGCTCATCGGGACAGTCCTACGAGCAGTACTTC.

V gene TRBV7-3 combines with J gene TRBJ2-3, with a weak D call TRBD1 (6 bases). CDR1 and CDR2 from the germline V gene are SGHTA and FQGTGA. The V end lost 2 bases, the J end lost 8 bases, and 20 bases lay between the germline ends. The length of the CDR3 is 16 residues. CDR3 residues: CASSLASQGFRSTQYF. CDR3 DNA sequence: TGTGCCAGCAGCTTAGCTAGTCAGGGGTTCCGGAGTACGCAGTATTTT. The variable domain in full, with the rest retrieved from reference TRBV7-3 and TRBJ2-3, is GAGVSQTPSNKVTEKGKYVELRCDPISGHTALYWYRQSLGQGPEFLIYFQGTGAADDSGLPNDRFFAVRPEGSVSTLKIQRTERGDSAVYLCASSLASQGFRSTQYFGPGTRLTVL.

The chain carries TRBV21-1 and TRBJ2-7; the D call of TRBD2 is as the table states it, not checked on the DNA. TRBV21-1 is recorded as a pseudogene. The CDR3 has 16 residues. The CDR3 region is CASTRASGSSWYEQYF. CDR3 coding DNA: TGTGCCAGCACCAGAGCTAGCGGGAGTAGTTGGTACGAGCAGTACTTC.